This TCR beta chain was sequenced in a study of regulatory T cells in long-lasting Graves disease. This clonotype was seen at least ten times. As yet, its antigen is unknown. For TCR beta, libraries came from iRepertoire HTBI primers and Arm-PCR of CDR3 regions. MiXCR, run by TCRdb on the multiplex PCR reads, gives a single entry per CDR3 protein. The sample yields about 420,000 distinct CDR3 sequences, about 17% seen once. Germline CDR1 SNHLY, CDR2 FYNNEI. The CDR3 is 16 amino acids. Between the trimmed V and J ends, which lost 0 bases and 0 bases, there was a span of 9 bases. Noted time point: newly diagnosed GD, antithyroid drugs for less than 3 months. PBMCs provided the RNA from which the TCR library was made. Findings and limits, study-wide: More public clonotypes were shared by persistent patients (under 3,000) than by new patients (roughly 930).

This sample also appeared in a second study, on T cells in Graves' hyperthyroidism and ophthalmopathy. Turning to that study: When the TCR CDR3 underwent first-round RT-PCR, the HTBI primer set was used.

The clonotype was recovered from a woman between 18 and 30 years old with Graves disease. V usage is TRBV2 and J usage is TRBJ1-3; D is perhaps TRBD1 (5 bases). Material: peripheral blood mononuclear cells (PBMCs), obtained at new diagnosis, from a patient treated with antithyroid drugs. The CDR3 loop is CASSEALGGSGNTIYF. In DNA form, the CDR3 reads TGTGCCAGCAGTGAAGCGCTGGGGGGCTCTGGAAACACCATATATTTT.